This entry concerns a single T cell receptor (beta chain). The specificity of this receptor is unknown. Base qualities are missing; no much larger clone stands one base away. The sample is drawn from a study of cytomegalovirus exposure and HLA in healthy donors (dated by TCRdb to about 2017). Regarding the research as a whole: An earlier analysis of approximately 640 of the donors reported 250 to 300 Gb of sequence data and about 100 million unique TCR beta sequences from about 179 million T cells. About 280 gigabases of sequencing data and approximately 92 million unique TCR sequences made up an early release that covered several hundred HLA-typed donors. Of the roughly 400 genotyped donors, approximately 82% fell in the genetic ancestry cluster associated with self-reported Caucasian donors. The study aimed to test whether signatures of past pathogen exposure could be identified by cataloging public T cell receptors. The study used immunosequencing to profile the T cell repertoires of under 700 subjects and linked those repertoires to cytomegalovirus serostatus. In addition to the first cohort of 666 subjects, a separate validation cohort of 130 or so different subjects was used. High-throughput TCR immunosequencing, statistical association of individual TCRs with disease status, and machine learning were combined to predict cytomegalovirus infection status. A later analysis re-analyzed previously published TCR beta repertoires from about 600 donors and added high-resolution HLA genotyping to study TCR occurrence patterns. Rather than drawing on any new phenotypic data, the later analysis identified candidate immune exposures from TCR beta sequences and the way those sequences occurred across donors. An earlier analysis of more than 450 of the donors used high-throughput TCR beta sequencing to judge whether each TCR beta V gene segment behaved as functional or pseudogenic. Donor age, sex, ethnicity and CMV serostatus were compiled alongside the repertoire data. A later genetic analysis used genome-wide SNP genotypes for 398 of the 666 donors, treating that subset as a discovery cohort. Every discovery cohort repertoire had been produced on one sequencing platform. HLA typing included class I and class II loci at four-digit resolution. Typing coverage differed by locus: A, B, C, DRB1 and DQB1 were typed in about 629-640 donors, DQA1 in around 500, DPA1 in over 600, and DPB1 in just under 490. Four or five DR-DQ haplotypes were treated as single units for association and clustering because of strong linkage in the cohort. Among some 400 genotyped donors of the cohort, an average of around 220,000 unique TCR beta nucleotide sequences was sequenced per donor, of which about 19% were non-productive.

General findings and caveats noted by the study authors: Correlated functional status among segregating V segments might reflect linkage disequilibrium, but an unknown experimental factor could not be ruled out. In a later genetic analysis, a missense DCLRE1C variant was associated with V-gene and J-gene trimming of TCR beta chains, and the association was replicated in an independent cohort. A later analysis found that most CMV-associated TCR beta chains appeared HLA-restricted, with HLA associations seemingly driven largely by CMV exposure. Specific HLA alleles were associated with roughly 16,000 TCR beta sequences at a false discovery rate of 0.05 in a later analysis. Broadly in line with IMGT annotations, most TCR beta V segments showed up in productive rearrangements about 90% or about 30% of the time in an earlier analysis of around 600 of the donors. The study listed over 150 TCR beta chains as associated with cytomegalovirus. When HLA alleles, especially DR and DQ, strongly co-occurred, TCR associations were difficult to assign to individual alleles. Roughly uniform sequencing depth across donors was assumed in presence/absence analyses, although this assumption may not hold. Because HLA typing was missing for some donors at each locus, association tests included only the typed subset. Several of the top co-occurrence clusters appeared to be linked to parvovirus B19, influenza, CMV and Epstein-Barr virus, according to a later analysis. In a later analysis, HLA-associated TCR beta chains were found to be more clonally expanded and to have lower generation probabilities than equally common non-associated chains. CMV serostatus was the only immune exposure information available for the cohort. Because counts were too low, about 15 rarely observed V segments, including chromosome 9 orphons, were left out of the earlier analysis of a few hundred of the donors. The cohort was sequenced for TCR beta chains only, and without alpha or paired-chain data the features that could be detected were limited. A group of highly shared sequence variants was considered likely to be a technical artifact of the sequencing pipeline. The authors suggested that the approach could potentially be generalized to other disease states and immunological phenotypes. In vitro tests confirmed that three of the cytomegalovirus-associated TCR beta chains recognize cytomegalovirus antigens. In both the original and validation cohorts, the classifier was reported to diagnose cytomegalovirus status with high specificity and sensitivity. In a later analysis, the rate of TCR association differed among HLA loci, with DRB1 alleles having the most associated TCRs and HLA-C alleles having the fewest. A further reported finding was that TCR beta sequences accurately predicted the HLA-A and HLA-B alleles for most subjects in the first cohort. Compared with the approximately 720-donor mean, donors in an Asian-associated ancestry cluster had fewer N-insertions in productive TCRs, according to a later genetic analysis. Most TCR sequences were observed very rarely across donors, whereas some public TCRs were present in many individuals.

The cohort comprised some 730 healthy bone marrow donors. All cohort members were sampled while nominally healthy, although unrecorded immune exposures were likely present. The donor was CMV seronegative and belonged to the group of over 300 seronegative cohort members. Each donor provided a peripheral blood sample, and peripheral blood mononuclear cells were used for TCR beta sequencing. Genomic DNA was extracted from the blood cell samples with the Qiagen DNeasy Blood Extraction Kit. Library preparation used the immunoSEQ multiplex PCR assay. For the multiplex PCR, a mixture combining 60 forward primers for TCR Vbeta segments and 13 reverse primers for TCR Jbeta segments was used. The CDR3 region of rearranged TCR beta genes was amplified from genomic DNA by a multiplex PCR assay. On the Illumina HiSeq System, the amplified TCR beta libraries were sequenced as 87-base-pair reads. The published analysis was carried out like this. A later analysis counted tens of millions of unique TCR beta chains across the 650 to 700 repertoires, and 9 million to 14 million of these chains were shared by at least two donors. Raw reads were error-corrected and collapsed into unique sequences with a nearest-neighbor algorithm that merged closely related sequences to remove PCR and sequencing errors. CDR3 sequences were aligned to IMGT reference sequences to assign V, D and J gene segments. Each retained sequence needed at least a six-nucleotide match to both a V gene segment and a J gene segment. A rearrangement counted as productive if the CDR3 had no stop codons and remained in frame with V and J, and every other rearrangement counted as non-productive. Following IMGT convention, CDR3 was defined as the stretch from the second conserved V-encoded cysteine up to the conserved J-encoded phenylalanine. The earlier analysis of about 640 of the donors excluded any sequence lacking an unambiguous match to a single V gene segment. An earlier analysis of about 590 of the donors classified V segments as functional when productive rearrangements were above 56.7% and as segregating when the standard deviation between donors was above 5%. A statistical classification framework was developed to diagnose cytomegalovirus status using the catalog of TCR beta chain sequences. A later analysis assigned V and J genes by comparing TCR nucleotide sequences with IMGT/GENE-DB human TR gene sequences. In a later analysis, CDR3 sequences and most-parsimonious VDJ recombination scenarios were assigned using the TCRdist pipeline. In a later analysis, every TCR beta chain was defined by the combination of its CDR3 amino acid sequence and its V-gene family, and reads without a unique V-gene family were dropped. As a way to deal with suspected cross-contamination and a sequencing artifact, a later analysis dropped 450 to 600 nucleotide sequences that were highly shared and had low generation probability. A later analysis calculated a clonal expansion index for each public chain from normalized within-repertoire ranks of inferred template counts. A later analysis computed generation probabilities with a VDJ recombination model fitted to out-of-frame rearrangements, and checked the results against IGoR. Hypergeometric tests were used in a later analysis to score TCR-TCR, TCR-HLA and TCR-CMV co-occurrence, with a repertoire-size bias correction applied to the TCR pairs. To estimate false discovery rates, a later analysis permuted the HLA or CMV assignments 20 times. In a later analysis, co-occurring TCRs were grouped with DBSCAN, and TCRdist sequence similarity was added when clustering was performed within HLA-allele-positive subsets. Repertoires with fewer than 30,000 or more than 120,000 public chains were left out of co-occurrence clustering, as were a handful of repertoires with anomalous nucleotide sharing. The clones in this table, taken by TCRdb from immuneACCESS, are in-frame only. Not every clone is retained; where verified, under half of the shortfall comes from an unresolved V gene, and the cause of the rest is unknown. That table is the source of V, J and clone size, and D and trimming were worked out from the DNA. This sample gives over 85,000 clones in total; about four fifths of them show up just once. 3.5% to 4% of the sample is taken by the ten largest.

The clonotype was recovered from a woman in her thirties or forties in good health and CMV-seronegative. The sequenced sample consisted of PBMCs.

The CDR3 in this case is CAITPTRQGGEAFF. The sequenced DNA is TGTGCCATCACTCCCACGAGACAGGGTGGGGAAGCTTTCTTT. Recombination connected TRBV10-3 to TRBJ1-1, and 7 junctional nucleotides match TRBD1. The CDR3 covers 14 residues, taking in both the cysteine and the phenylalanine. CDR3 DNA only is kept here, 42 bases in frame from base 1. CDR1 is given as ENHRY and CDR2 as SYGVKD, both from the germline V gene. V is cut back by 7 bases and J by 8 bases, with 13 bases in the junction unmatched.